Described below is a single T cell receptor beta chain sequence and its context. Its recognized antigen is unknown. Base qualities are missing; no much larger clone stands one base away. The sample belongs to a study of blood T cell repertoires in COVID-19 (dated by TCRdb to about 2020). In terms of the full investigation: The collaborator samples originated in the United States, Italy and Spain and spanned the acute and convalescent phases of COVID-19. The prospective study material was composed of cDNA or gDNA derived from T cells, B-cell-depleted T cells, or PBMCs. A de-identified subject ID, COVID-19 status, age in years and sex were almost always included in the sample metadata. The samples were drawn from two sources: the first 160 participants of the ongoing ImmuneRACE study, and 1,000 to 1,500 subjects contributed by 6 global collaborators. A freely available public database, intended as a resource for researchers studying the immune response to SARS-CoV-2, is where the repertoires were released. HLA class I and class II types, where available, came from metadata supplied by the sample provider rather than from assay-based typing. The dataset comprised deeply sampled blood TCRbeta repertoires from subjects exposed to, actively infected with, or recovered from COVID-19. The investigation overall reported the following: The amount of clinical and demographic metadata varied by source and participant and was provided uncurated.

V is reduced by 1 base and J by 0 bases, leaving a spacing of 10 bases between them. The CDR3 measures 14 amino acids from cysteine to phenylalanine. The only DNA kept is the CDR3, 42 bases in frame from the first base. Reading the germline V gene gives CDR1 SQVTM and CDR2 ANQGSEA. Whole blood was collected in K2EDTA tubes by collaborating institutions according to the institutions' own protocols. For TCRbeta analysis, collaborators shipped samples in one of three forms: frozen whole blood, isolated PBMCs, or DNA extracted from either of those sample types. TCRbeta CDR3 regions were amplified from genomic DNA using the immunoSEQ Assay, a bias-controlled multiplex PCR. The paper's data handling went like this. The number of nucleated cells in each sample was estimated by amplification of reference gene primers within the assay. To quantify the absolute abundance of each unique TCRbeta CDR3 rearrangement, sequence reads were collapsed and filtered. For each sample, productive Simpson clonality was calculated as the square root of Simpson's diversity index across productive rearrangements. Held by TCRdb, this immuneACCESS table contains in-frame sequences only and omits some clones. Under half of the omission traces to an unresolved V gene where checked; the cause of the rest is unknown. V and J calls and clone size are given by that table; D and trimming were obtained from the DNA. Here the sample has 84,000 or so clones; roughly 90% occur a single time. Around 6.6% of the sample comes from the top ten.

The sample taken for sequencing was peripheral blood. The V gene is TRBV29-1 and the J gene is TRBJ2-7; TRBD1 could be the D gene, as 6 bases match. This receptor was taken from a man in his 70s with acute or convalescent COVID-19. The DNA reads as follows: TGCAGCGTTGAAGGGGGGCACAGCTCCTACGAGCAGTACTTC. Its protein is CSVEGGHSSYEQYF.